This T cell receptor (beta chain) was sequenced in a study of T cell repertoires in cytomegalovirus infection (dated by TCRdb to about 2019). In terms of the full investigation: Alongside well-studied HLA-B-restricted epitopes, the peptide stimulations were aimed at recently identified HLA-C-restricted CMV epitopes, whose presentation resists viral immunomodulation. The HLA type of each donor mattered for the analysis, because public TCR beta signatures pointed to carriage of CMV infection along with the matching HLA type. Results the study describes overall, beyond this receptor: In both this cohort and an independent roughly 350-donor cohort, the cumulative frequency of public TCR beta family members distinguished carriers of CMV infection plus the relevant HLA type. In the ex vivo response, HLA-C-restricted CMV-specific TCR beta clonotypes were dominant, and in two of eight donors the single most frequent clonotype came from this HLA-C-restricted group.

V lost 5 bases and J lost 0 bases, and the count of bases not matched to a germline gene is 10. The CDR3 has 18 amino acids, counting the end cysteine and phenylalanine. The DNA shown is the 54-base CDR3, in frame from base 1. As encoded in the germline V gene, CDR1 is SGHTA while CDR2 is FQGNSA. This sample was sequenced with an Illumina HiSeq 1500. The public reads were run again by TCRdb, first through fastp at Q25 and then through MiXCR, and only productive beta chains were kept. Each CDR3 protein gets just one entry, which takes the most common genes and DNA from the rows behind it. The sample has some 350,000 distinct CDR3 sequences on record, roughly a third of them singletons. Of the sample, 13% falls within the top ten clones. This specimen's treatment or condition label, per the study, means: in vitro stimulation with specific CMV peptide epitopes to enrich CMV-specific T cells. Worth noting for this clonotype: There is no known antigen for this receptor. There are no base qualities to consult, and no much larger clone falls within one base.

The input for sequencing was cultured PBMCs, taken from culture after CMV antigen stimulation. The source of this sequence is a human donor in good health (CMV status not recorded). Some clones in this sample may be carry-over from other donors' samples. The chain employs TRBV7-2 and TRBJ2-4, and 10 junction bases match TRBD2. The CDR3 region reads CASSEGLAVSRAKNIQYF. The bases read TGTGCCAGCAGCGAAGGACTAGCGGTGAGCCGAGCCAAAAACATTCAGTACTTC. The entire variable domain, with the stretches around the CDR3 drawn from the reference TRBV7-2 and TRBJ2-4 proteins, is GAGVSQSPSNKVTEKGKDVELRCDPISGHTALYWYRQSLGQGLEFLIYFQGNSAPDKSGLPSDRFSAERTGGSVSTLTIQRTQQEDSAVYLCASSEGLAVSRAKNIQYFGAGTRLSVL.